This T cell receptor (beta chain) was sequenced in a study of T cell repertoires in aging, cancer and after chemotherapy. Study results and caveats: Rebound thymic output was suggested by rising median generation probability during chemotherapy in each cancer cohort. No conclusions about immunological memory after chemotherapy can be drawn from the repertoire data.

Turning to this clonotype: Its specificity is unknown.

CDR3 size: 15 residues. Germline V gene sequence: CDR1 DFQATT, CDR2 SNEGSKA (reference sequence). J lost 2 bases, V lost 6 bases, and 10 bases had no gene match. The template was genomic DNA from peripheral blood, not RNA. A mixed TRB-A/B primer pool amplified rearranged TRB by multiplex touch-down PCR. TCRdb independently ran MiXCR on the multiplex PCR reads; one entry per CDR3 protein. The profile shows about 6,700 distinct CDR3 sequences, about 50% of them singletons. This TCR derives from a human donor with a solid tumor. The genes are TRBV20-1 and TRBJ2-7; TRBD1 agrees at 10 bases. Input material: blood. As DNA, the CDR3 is TGCAGTGCAAGCCGACAGGGGGCGGCCCCCTACGAGCAGTACTTC. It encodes CSASRQGAAPYEQYF.